This T cell receptor (beta chain) was sequenced in a study of blood T cell repertoires in COVID-19. Study overall: PBMCs, B-cell-depleted T cells, or T cells provided the cDNA or gDNA that made up the material.

Sequencing used immunoSEQ multiplex PCR; TCRdb keeps in-frame clones, though not all of them. Of about 180,000 clones listed, about 82% are singletons. The V gene's germline CDR1 is MNHEY and CDR2 SMNVEV (reference sequence). V was clipped by 1 base and J by 1 base, with 5 bases between them. The CDR3 runs 13 residues. Residents of about two dozen US areas, aged roughly 18 to 90 years, made up the participants. Clinical history reported by participants formed the basis on which cohorts were assigned. Two negative PCRs, clearance, or symptom resolution were required of recovered Cohort 3 donors. This sequence joins TRBV27 and TRBJ2-7, with unresolved D. The clonotype comes from a woman younger than 45 who had recovered from COVID-19. Sequenced sample: PBMCs or T cells enriched from blood (not recorded which). The CDR3, as DNA: TGTGCCAGCAGTTTATACCTATCCTACGAGCAGTACTTC. Encoded protein: CASSLYLSYEQYF.